The 12 T cell receptor beta chains in this list originate from one sample, sequenced in a study of T cell changes during pregnancy in multiple sclerosis. Produced via immunoSEQ multiplex PCR; TCRdb's table is partial and in-frame only. The table lists 55,000 to 80,000 clones, approximately 94% of them singletons. This sample comprised CD8+ T cells from peripheral blood mononuclear cells, obtained in the second trimester of pregnancy. The receptors here all came from a female donor with multiple sclerosis, enrolled in a pregnancy study.

A single count supports this clone. This chain uses TRBV27 with TRBJ2-7; 11 nucleotides agree with TRBD2. This CDR3 comprises 15 residues. Germline loops: CDR1 MNHEY, CDR2 SMNVEV (reference sequence). J lost 2 bases, V lost 5 bases, and 5 bases had no gene match. The CDR3 is CASSLGTSGTYEQYF. In nucleotides, the CDR3 is TGTGCCAGCAGTCTAGGGACTAGCGGAACCTACGAGCAGTACTTC.

The chain joins TRBV9 to TRBJ2-3, with D hard to call. Per the germline V gene, CDR1 is SGDLS and CDR2 is YYNGEE. The length of the CDR3 is 14 residues. V lost 0 bases and J 2 bases, leaving 7 bases between the germline ends. This CDR3 reads CASSVVGFTDTQYF. The CDR3 DNA is TGTGCCAGCAGCGTAGTGGGCTTCACAGATACGCAGTATTTT.

J is TRBJ2-3 and V is TRBV6-4; 9 bases are a match to TRBD2. The ends lost 2 bases at V and 4 bases at J; junction bases unmatched: 1. CDR1 and CDR2 (germline): MRHNA, SNTAGT. The CDR3 totals 14 residues. This CDR3 reads CASSDAGGADTQYF. CDR3 in DNA: TGTGCCAGCAGTGACGCGGGAGGGGCAGATACGCAGTATTTT.

This chain connects TRBV4-1 to TRBJ1-2, with D possibly TRBD1 on 6 matching bases. V gave up 2 bases and J gave up 2 bases, with 9 bases separating them. In germline, CDR1 is MGHRA, CDR2 YSYEKL. The CDR3 totals 14 residues. The CDR3 DNA reads TGCGCCAGCAGCCAAAACGACAGGAACTATGGCTACACCTTC. Protein: CASSQNDRNYGYTF.

This clone has just one count. The chain carries TRBV11-3 and TRBJ2-7; a weak D match, TRBD1 (6 bases). Trimming stripped 8 bases from V and 0 bases from J, with 11 bases between. This CDR3 has 13 residues. From germline, CDR1 is SGHNT and CDR2 YENEEA. CDR3 sequence: CASADRNSYEQYF. DNA of the CDR3: TGTGCCAGCGCTGACAGGAACTCCTACGAGCAGTACTTC.

The chain links TRBV4-1 to TRBJ2-7; 16 nucleotides line up with TRBD2. The V segment lost 3 bases and the J segment 4 bases; nucleotides outside the gene matches: 6. The CDR3 spans 17 residues. Germline-derived CDR1 and CDR2 are MGHRA and YSYEKL. For the CDR3, the DNA is TGCGCCAGCAGCCAGGCCGGGACTAGCGGGAGGGCATACGAGCAGTACTTC. It codes for CASSQAGTSGRAYEQYF.

The chain carries TRBV27 and TRBJ1-5, with D possibly matching TRBD1 (6 bases). CDR1 and CDR2 (germline): MNHEY, SMNVEV (reference sequence). This CDR3 has 14 amino acids. Trimming stripped 1 base from V and 8 bases from J, with 12 bases between. The CDR3, as DNA: TGTGCCAGCAGTTTATTGCAGGGGTCTAAGCCCCAGCATTTT. This sequence encodes CASSLLQGSKPQHF.

This chain links TRBV28 with TRBJ1-2; possible D gene TRBD1, 6 bases. Trimming took off 5 bases at V and 8 bases at J, with 12 bases between the two ends. Germline V lookup: CDR1 MDHEN, CDR2 SYDVKM. The CDR3 has 12 amino acids. CDR3 sequence (DNA): TGTGCCAGCAGTAGAGACAGGCCGGGCTACACCTTC. Translation: CASSRDRPGYTF.

This clone has only a few counts. This rearrangement joins TRBV10-3 to TRBJ2-7; 8 bases are shared with TRBD2. Germline loops: CDR1 ENHRY, CDR2 SYGVKD. The CDR3 sequence is 13 residues long. V shed 7 bases and J 0 bases; nucleotides not matched to a gene: 2. The CDR3 region is CAITREDSYEQYF. As DNA, the CDR3 is TGTGCCATCACGCGGGAGGACTCCTACGAGCAGTACTTC.

This sequence joins TRBV7-9 and TRBJ1-5, with 8 nucleotides matching TRBD1. This CDR3 has 17 residues. Germline CDR1 reads SEHNR; CDR2 reads FQNEAQ (reference sequence). The J segment lost 4 bases and the V segment lost 5 bases, leaving 13 bases of the junction unmatched. The CDR3 DNA reads TGTGCCAGCAGCCTAGGGGGGACAGGTCGTAAAAATCAGCCCCAGCATTTT. Protein sequence: CASSLGGTGRKNQPQHF.

This clone was seen more than once but under ten times. This sequence joins TRBV7-8 and TRBJ2-7, with 9 positions matching TRBD1. J was trimmed by 10 bases and V by 5 bases; bases with no gene match: 6. The germline gives CDR1 SGHVS, CDR2 FQNEAQ. The CDR3 has 12 residues. CDR3 region: CASSEKGQGQYF. CDR3 nucleotides: TGTGCCAGCAGCGAAAAGGGACAGGGCCAGTACTTC.

Comments on this clone: This same CDR3 is encoded by further DNA sequences in the sample. The chain carries TRBV5-1 and TRBJ2-7; perhaps TRBD2 as D (6 bases). The CDR3 runs 13 residues. Looked up from germline, CDR1 is SGHRS and CDR2 is YFSETQ. V lost 5 bases to trimming and J lost 1 base, with 10 bases between them. The CDR3, as DNA: TGCGCCAGCAGACTAGCTTCATCCTACGAGCAGTACTTC. Its protein product is CASRLASSYEQYF.